The T cell receptor delta chain under discussion was sequenced for a study of γδ T cells in repeated Plasmodium falciparum infection. Across the whole study: Malian children with intense seasonal malaria exposure were compared with matched Australian children. Each infection was followed by sampling at 21 days, plus baseline and some pre-infection draws.

Germline assignment: CDR1 TSWWSYY and CDR2 QGS. Germline trimming cut 4 bases from V and 0 bases from J; bases unmatched to any gene: 27. The CDR3 runs 24 residues. Vgamma9/Vdelta2+ and Vdelta2-negative gammadelta T cells were flow-sorted from PBMC for bulk sequencing. TCRdb re-called the multiplex PCR reads through CATT. The repertoire holds 50,000 to 65,000 delta-chain clones, with around 1.7% as singletons. Study-level findings and limits: Over time and infection, Vgamma9/Vdelta2+ repertoires remained highly stable and polyclonal.

Only a few counts were recorded for this clone. Its matching antigen is unknown. The TCRdb protein, from a much larger clone, departs from this DNA's translation at residue 7, likely by read error; the protein shown derives from the DNA. The sequencing sample was made of gamma-delta T cells from blood. The chain is built from TRDV1 and TRDJ1, with TRDD3 matching 12 bases. This receptor was obtained from a pool of human donors (malaria-infected and uninfected, not separated). The CDR3 DNA reads TGTGCTCTTGGGGGATCTTTCCTTTTCCTCTCCTGGGGGATACGTAGTTGGTACACCGATAAACTCATCTTT. Its translation: CALGGSFLFLSWGIRSWYTDKLIF.